The 21 T cell receptor beta chains below were found in one sample sequenced in a study of shared clonotypes between healthy human individuals. Libraries were prepared by immunoSEQ multiplex PCR; TCRdb keeps only in-frame clonotypes and omits some of them. The table shows hundreds of thousands of clones, with roughly four fifths occurring only once. The source material was PBMCs. These receptor sequences come from a woman between 40 and 50 years old in good health. Some clones in this sample may be carry-over from other donors' samples.

In the case of this clone: A far larger clone lies a single base away; this is likely a read error. Other DNA sequences from this sample encode an identical CDR3 as well. The rearrangement links TRBV15 to TRBJ2-3, with D tentatively TRBD2 (6 bases). Trimming removed 3 bases from V and 2 bases from J, with 15 bases in between. CDR1 is LNHNV and CDR2 is YYDKDF in the germline V gene (reference sequence). The CDR3 is 16 residues long. CDR3 loop: CATSSLAEAPTDTQYF. The DNA for the CDR3 is TGTGCCACCAGCAGCTTAGCGGAGGCCCCCACAGATACGCAGTATTTT.

V gene TRBV28 combines with J gene TRBJ2-5; TRBD1 aligns across 10 bases. This CDR3 is built from 15 residues. Germline values: CDR1 MDHEN, CDR2 SYDVKM. V trimming: 6 bases; J trimming: 5 bases; junction bases outside the gene matches: 9. The CDR3 coding sequence is TGTGCCAGCAGCCCGGACAGGGGGGTAGGGGAGACCCAGTACTTC. This codes for CASSPDRGVGETQYF.

To note about this clone: Since a far larger clone is one base different, this is likely a read error. This chain connects TRBV28 to TRBJ1-1, with a tentative D call TRBD1 (5 bases). V was cut by 2 bases and J by 4 bases, with 23 bases left in between. Germline V gene lookup returns CDR1 MDHEN and CDR2 SYDVKM. This CDR3 has 18 residues. Here the CDR3 reads CASSLPASTRGAVTEAFF. The CDR3 region has the DNA TGTGCCAGCAGTTTACCTGCCTCCACTAGGGGCGCGGTCACTGAAGCTTTCTTT.

J is TRBJ2-7 and V is TRBV9, with D unresolved. Trimming shortened V by 4 bases and J by 2 bases, and 16 bases separated the two germline ends. Looked up from germline, CDR1 is SGDLS and CDR2 is YYNGEE. This CDR3 has 15 residues. The CDR3 is CASSPGTSLPYEQYF. For the CDR3, the DNA is TGTGCCAGCAGCCCGGGTACGAGTCTCCCCTACGAGCAGTACTTC.

In this sample, this clone turned up a few times. Since a far larger clone is one base different, this is likely a read error. The rearrangement uses TRBV6-1 and TRBJ2-7; weak D call: TRBD2 (7 bases). Trimming shortened V by 2 bases and J by 2 bases, and 13 bases separated the two germline ends. This CDR3 is built from 15 residues. In germline, CDR1 is MNHNS, CDR2 SASEGT. CDR3 region: CASSESAGAPYEQYF. Written as DNA, the CDR3 is TGTGCCAGCAGTGAAAGTGCGGGGGCCCCCTACGAGCAGTACTTC.

The J gene is TRBJ1-4, the V gene TRBV5-1; tentative D call: TRBD1 (6 bases). V dropped 0 bases and J dropped 2 bases, with 14 bases sitting between them. Germline V lookup: CDR1 SGHRS, CDR2 YFSETQ. CDR3 length: 17 amino acids. The CDR3 DNA reads as TGCGCCAGCAGCTTGGGGGAATTGGGGGCCACTAATGAAAAACTGTTTTTT. It encodes CASSLGELGATNEKLFF.

This rearrangement joins TRBV7-8 to TRBJ2-7; possibly TRBD2 for D (7 bases). Trimming left V 1 base short and J 3 bases short, with 19 bases between. The CDR3 has 17 amino acids. Per germline, CDR1 SGHVS and CDR2 FQNEAQ. The CDR3 sequence: CASSLDWGGQIVYEQYF. The CDR3 coding sequence is TGTGCCAGCAGCTTAGATTGGGGGGGACAAATAGTCTACGAGCAGTACTTC.

V and J are TRBV5-1 and TRBJ1-2, with 9 bases that match TRBD1. V was clipped by 5 bases and J by 2 bases; unmatched bases: 7. This CDR3 spans 15 amino acids. CDR1 is SGHRS and CDR2 is YFSETQ in the germline V gene. The CDR3 is CASRSPGQGNYGYTF. CDR3 nucleotide sequence: TGCGCCAGCAGATCACCGGGACAGGGCAACTATGGCTACACCTTC.

In this sample, this clone turned up a few times. The CDR3 reads CASTPTSGSANEQFF. The DNA for the CDR3 is TGTGCCAGCACCCCGACTAGCGGGAGCGCCAATGAGCAGTTCTTC. This chain connects TRBV6-4 to TRBJ2-1; 12 nucleotides align to TRBD2. Trimming removed 7 bases from V and 6 bases from J; junction bases left unmatched: 7. The CDR3 runs 15 residues. Per germline, CDR1 MRHNA and CDR2 SNTAGT.

The chain links TRBV28 to TRBJ2-3; D may be TRBD1 or TRBD2 (5 bases each). In germline, CDR1 is MDHEN, CDR2 SYDVKM. The CDR3 loop spans 19 amino acids. V shed 6 bases and J shed 2 bases, with 27 bases lying between them. DNA for the CDR3: TGTGCCAGCAGGCGACACCGGGACCTCTCATTCCTGGTCACAGATACGCAGTATTTT. It is translated as CASRRHRDLSFLVTDTQYF. Combining the CDR3 with reference TRBV28 and TRBJ2-3 gives the whole variable domain DVKVTQSSRYLVKRTGEKVFLECVQDMDHENMFWYRQDPGLGLRLIYFSYDVKMKEKGDIPEGYSVSREKKERFSLILESASTNQTSMYLCASRRHRDLSFLVTDTQYFGPGTRLTVL.

This rearrangement joins TRBV9 to TRBJ2-7; no clear D. The CDR3 extends over 11 amino acids. V lost 3 bases and J 5 bases, leaving 6 bases between the germline ends. Looked up from germline, CDR1 is SGDLS and CDR2 is YYNGEE. CDR3 sequence reads: CASSEGNEQYF. In DNA form, the CDR3 reads TGTGCCAGCAGCGAGGGTAACGAGCAGTACTTC.

This clone was recorded once. The J gene is TRBJ2-7, the V gene TRBV14, with 10 bases aligning to TRBD2. The CDR3 length is 16 residues. V lost 1 base to trimming and J lost 4 bases; unmatched junction nucleotides: 7. Looked up from germline, CDR1 is SGHDN and CDR2 is FVKESK. For the CDR3, the DNA is TGTGCCAGCAGCCAAGGTCTAGCGGGAGTTCGGTACGAGCAGTACTTC. Its protein product is CASSQGLAGVRYEQYF.

The chain uses TRBV11-2 and TRBJ1-1; tentative D call: TRBD1 (5 bases). The V gene's germline CDR1 is SGHAT and CDR2 FQNNGV. V was trimmed by 2 bases and J by 1 base, leaving 8 bases between them. The length of the CDR3 is 14 residues. The CDR3 DNA sequence: TGTGCCAGCAGCTTAAGCCAGGGGAACACTGAAGCTTTCTTT. It translates to CASSLSQGNTEAFF.

As to this clone: Only one base separates this from a far larger clonotype, so it likely reflects a read error. The chain has TRBV27 and TRBJ1-5; tentative D call: TRBD1 (5 bases). Germline assignment: CDR1 MNHEY and CDR2 SMNVEV (reference sequence). The CDR3 has 13 residues. Between the trimmed V and J ends, which lost 6 bases and 0 bases, there was a span of 6 bases. CDR3 in DNA: TGTGCCAGCAGACAGGATAGCAATCAGCCCCAGCATTTT. Translated, it gives CASRQDSNQPQHF.

This clone was observed a handful of times. V gene TRBV18 combines with J gene TRBJ1-2, with 7 positions matching TRBD1. Germline CDR1 and CDR2: KGHSH and LQKENI. The length of the CDR3 is 16 residues. V gave up 2 bases and J gave up 7 bases; unmatched junction bases: 13. CDR3 in amino acids: CASSPSPEGGSSGYTF. CDR3 nucleotides: TGTGCCAGCTCACCATCCCCTGAAGGGGGCAGCTCTGGCTACACCTTC. Full variable domain (remainder filled in from reference TRBV18 and TRBJ1-2): NAGVMQNPRHLVRRRGQEARLRCSPMKGHSHVYWYRQLPEEGLKFMVYLQKENIIDESGMPKERFSAEFPKEGPSILRIQQVVRGDSAAYFCASSPSPEGGSSGYTFGSGTRLTVV.

The chain joins TRBV30 to TRBJ2-1, with 10 bases matching TRBD2. The CDR3 covers 17 residues. The V gene end was trimmed by 0 bases and the J gene end by 2 bases; junction bases not matched to a gene: 7. Germline V gives CDR1 GTSNPN, CDR2 SVGIG (reference sequence). The CDR3 loop reads CAWSVWTSGIPYNEQFF. In DNA form, the CDR3 reads TGTGCCTGGAGTGTTTGGACTAGCGGAATACCCTACAATGAGCAGTTCTTC.

This clone has only a few counts. The V and J genes are TRBV28 and TRBJ1-2; D gene unclear. CDR3 length: 15 amino acids. Germline V gene sequence: CDR1 MDHEN, CDR2 SYDVKM. Trimming pared 6 bases from V and 4 bases from J, leaving 18 bases between. The CDR3 spells CASRAPVGFIYGYTF. CDR3 DNA: TGTGCCAGCAGAGCCCCAGTAGGCTTCATCTATGGCTACACCTTC.

This clone was seen just once. The chain is built from TRBV6-1 and TRBJ2-7; 8 bases align to TRBD2. V lost 6 bases and J lost 4; bases outside the gene matches: 11. The CDR3 loop spans 15 amino acids. From germline, CDR1 is MNHNS and CDR2 SASEGT. CDR3 protein: CASSSREGRRYEQYF. The CDR3 DNA follows: TGTGCCAGCAGCTCCCGGGAGGGTCGGAGATACGAGCAGTACTTC.

The gene calls are TRBV19 and TRBJ1-5; D is unresolved. Germline values: CDR1 LNHDA, CDR2 SQIVND (reference sequence). This CDR3 comprises 12 residues. The ends were cut back, 4 bases at V and 12 bases at J, with 13 bases in the middle. CDR3 region: CASSTGSGIQHF. In nucleotides, the CDR3 is TGTGCCAGTAGTACGGGCTCCGGCATCCAGCATTTT.

V and J are TRBV10-3 and TRBJ1-1; D is uncertain. The CDR3 runs 13 residues. Germline V lookup: CDR1 ENHRY, CDR2 SYGVKD. Deletions cut 3 bases from V and 0 bases from J, with 5 bases between. The CDR3 region is CAISEWMNTEAFF. As DNA, the CDR3 is TGTGCCATCAGTGAATGGATGAACACTGAAGCTTTCTTT.

This clone is classed as medium-sized (0.01 to 0.1%). The sample holds other DNA sequences that translate to the same CDR3. The chain recombines TRBV18 with TRBJ1-3; 10 bases align to TRBD1. CDR1 is KGHSH, CDR2 LQKENI, per germline. V lost 5 bases and J lost 3; bases outside the gene matches: 4. This CDR3 comprises 15 residues. The CDR3 DNA sequence: TGTGCCAGCTCAGACAGGGGGCGGTATGGAAACACCATATATTTT. Translated: CASSDRGRYGNTIYF.